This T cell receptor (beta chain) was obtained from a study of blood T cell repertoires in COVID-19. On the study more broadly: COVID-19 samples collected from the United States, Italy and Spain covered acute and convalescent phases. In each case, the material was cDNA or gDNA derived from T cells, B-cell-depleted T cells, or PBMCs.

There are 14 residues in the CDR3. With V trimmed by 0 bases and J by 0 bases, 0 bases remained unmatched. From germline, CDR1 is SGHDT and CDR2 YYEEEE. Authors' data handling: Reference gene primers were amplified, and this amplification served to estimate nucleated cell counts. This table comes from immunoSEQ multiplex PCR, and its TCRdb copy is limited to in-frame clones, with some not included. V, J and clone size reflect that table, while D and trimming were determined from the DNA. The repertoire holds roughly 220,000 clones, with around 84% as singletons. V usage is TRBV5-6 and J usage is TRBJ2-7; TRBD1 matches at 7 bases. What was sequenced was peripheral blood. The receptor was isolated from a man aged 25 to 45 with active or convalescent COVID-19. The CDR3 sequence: CASSLDRGSYEQYF. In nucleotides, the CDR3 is TGTGCCAGCAGCTTGGACAGGGGCTCCTACGAGCAGTACTTC. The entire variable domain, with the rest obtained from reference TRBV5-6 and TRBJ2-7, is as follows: DAGVTQSPTHLIKTRGQQVTLRCSPKSGHDTVSWYQQALGQGPQFIFQYYEEEERQRGNFPDRFSGHQFPNYSSELNVNALLLGDSALYLCASSLDRGSYEQYFGPGTRLTVT.